This T cell receptor (beta chain) was obtained from a study of T cell clusters in autoimmune cytopenias. The CDR3 has 16 amino acids. Germline V gene data show CDR1 as LNHDA and CDR2 as SQIVND (reference sequence). One tube held mixed TRB-A and TRB-B primer pools for touch-down PCR. TCRdb re-called the multiplex PCR reads; one entry per CDR3 protein, DNA not given. The table lists around 11,000 distinct CDR3 sequences. Each sample's input was 250 to 300 ng genomic DNA, 40,000 or so genome equivalents. This same sample was also part of a study on T cell repertoires in aging, cancer and after chemotherapy. That report adds: Median generation probability rose over the chemotherapy interval in each cancer cohort, suggesting rebound thymic output.

The rearrangement uses TRBV19 and TRBJ1-1; the D call from TCRdb, TRBD1, cannot be confirmed without DNA. The material sequenced was peripheral blood. The source is a human donor in good health. The CDR3 loop is CASSMQPGPGDTEAFF.